The 14 T cell receptor beta chains below come from one sample, sequenced in a study of OX40 agonist ivuxolimab in advanced cancers. This table comes from immunoSEQ multiplex PCR, and its TCRdb copy is limited to in-frame clones, with some not included. Of over 50,000 clones listed, about nine tenths are singletons. Sequenced here: CD4+ or CD8+ T cells sorted from blood, sampled in a trial of the OX40 agonist ivuxolimab. These receptors were collected from an adult with an advanced solid tumor such as melanoma, head and neck, liver or kidney cancer.

The chain links TRBV7-3 to TRBJ2-5; TRBD1 agrees at 10 bases. CDR3 length: 16 residues. The J segment lost 4 bases and the V segment lost 5 bases, leaving 10 bases of the junction unmatched. Germline-derived CDR1 and CDR2 are SGHTA and FQGTGA. Here the CDR3 DNA reads TGTGCCAGCAGCCTCCGGACAGGGGGGTTCGGAGAGACCCAGTACTTC. As protein: CASSLRTGGFGETQYF.

The chain links TRBV4-1 to TRBJ2-7; 10 bases are a match to TRBD1. Germline CDR1 reads MGHRA; CDR2 reads YSYEKL. Trimming took 0 bases from V and 2 from J; bases not matched to a gene: 4. The length of the CDR3 is 16 residues. For the CDR3, the DNA is TGCGCCAGCAGCCAAGATCAAGGACAGGGGGCCTACGAGCAGTACTTC. It translates to CASSQDQGQGAYEQYF.

This chain uses TRBV28 with TRBJ1-1, with D possibly being TRBD1 (6 bases). The V end lost 7 bases, the J end lost 1 base, and 19 bases lay between the germline ends. Germline assignment: CDR1 MDHEN and CDR2 SYDVKM. The CDR3 consists of 16 residues. In nucleotides, the CDR3 is TGTGCCAGCACTGTTGAGTTAGGGGACAAGAACACTGAAGCTTTCTTT. This encodes CASTVELGDKNTEAFF.

This clone appeared a single time. The chain links TRBV5-1 to TRBJ2-1; perhaps D is TRBD1 or TRBD2 (5 bases each). The germline gives CDR1 SGHRS, CDR2 YFSETQ. Between the trimmed V and J ends, which lost 0 bases and 10 bases, there was a span of 14 bases. CDR3 length equals 14 residues. The DNA for the CDR3 is TGCGCCAGCAGCTTGGCCAGTGGGGACCGGGAGCAGTTCTTC. Its translation is CASSLASGDREQFF.

The chain is built from TRBV27 and TRBJ2-7, with unresolved D. V was pared by 2 bases and J by 0 bases, with 14 bases between. The CDR3 is 16 residues long. Germline loops: CDR1 MNHEY, CDR2 SMNVEV (reference sequence). The CDR3 is CASSLVRPGSSYEQYF. The CDR3 DNA sequence: TGTGCCAGCAGTTTAGTTCGGCCAGGAAGCTCCTACGAGCAGTACTTC.

The chain joins TRBV5-1 to TRBJ2-7; 10 positions match TRBD1. Germline lookup yields CDR1 SGHRS and CDR2 YFSETQ. CDR3 size: 15 residues. V lost 3 bases to trimming and J lost 4 bases; unmatched junction nucleotides: 7. The CDR3 is CASSWQPGQGYEQYF. The DNA of the CDR3 is TGCGCCAGCAGCTGGCAACCGGGACAGGGGTACGAGCAGTACTTC.

The rearrangement joins TRBV25-1 to TRBJ1-2; D remains unclear. This CDR3 spans 12 amino acids. V gave up 2 bases and J gave up 4 bases, with 5 bases separating them. Looked up from germline, CDR1 is MGHDK and CDR2 is SYGVNS. The CDR3 here is CASSETVYGYTF. DNA of the CDR3: TGTGCCAGCAGTGAAACGGTCTATGGCTACACCTTC.

The V call is TRBV19, the J call TRBJ2-1; TRBD2 matches 7 bases. Unmatched junction bases numbered 1, after V lost 5 bases and J lost 6 bases. Per the germline V gene, CDR1 is LNHDA and CDR2 is SQIVND (reference sequence). This CDR3 has 12 residues. This chain's CDR3 is CASSGGVNEQFF. In DNA form, the CDR3 reads TGTGCCAGTAGTGGGGGGGTCAATGAGCAGTTCTTC.

In this sample, this clone turned up a few times. The chain is built from TRBV28 and TRBJ2-2; D unresolved. Trimming cost V 7 bases and J 1 base, with 13 bases left between them. The CDR3 is made up of 15 amino acids. Germline lookup yields CDR1 MDHEN and CDR2 SYDVKM. CDR3 sequence reads: CASTRLGGNTGELFF. The CDR3 coding sequence is TGTGCCAGCACCCGGTTGGGTGGGAACACCGGGGAGCTGTTTTTT. Full variable domain (rest looked up from reference TRBV28 and TRBJ2-2): DVKVTQSSRYLVKRTGEKVFLECVQDMDHENMFWYRQDPGLGLRLIYFSYDVKMKEKGDIPEGYSVSREKKERFSLILESASTNQTSMYLCASTRLGGNTGELFFGEGSRLTVL.

This chain connects TRBV7-9 to TRBJ2-1; either TRBD1 or TRBD2 may fit D (5 bases each). Trimming took 5 bases from V and 0 from J, leaving 17 bases between them. The CDR3 runs 17 residues. CDR1 and CDR2 from the germline V gene are SEHNR and FQNEAQ (reference sequence). CDR3 bases: TGTGCCAGCAGCCTCACGACAGCGGAAAGCTCCTACAATGAGCAGTTCTTC. Residues: CASSLTTAESSYNEQFF.

At least ten counts were recorded for this clone. Other DNA sequences within the sample encode an identical CDR3. The chain couples TRBV11-2 to TRBJ2-7; D is unclear. CDR3 length equals 13 residues. With 1 base removed from V and 1 base from J, the gap between germline ends came to 5 bases. Germline V gene sequence: CDR1 SGHAT, CDR2 FQNNGV. In nucleotides, the CDR3 is TGTGCCAGCAGCTTAGGCCAATCCTACGAGCAGTACTTC. This codes for CASSLGQSYEQYF. Full variable domain (rest looked up from reference TRBV11-2 and TRBJ2-7): EAGVAQSPRYKIIEKRQSVAFWCNPISGHATLYWYQQILGQGPKLLIQFQNNGVVDDSQLPKDRFSAERLKGVDSTLKIQPAKLEDSAVYLCASSLGQSYEQYFGPGTRLTVT.

The rearrangement joins TRBV28 to TRBJ2-2, with D hard to call. The CDR3 is made up of 16 amino acids. The V gene's germline CDR1 is MDHEN and CDR2 SYDVKM. Trimming took off 5 bases at V and 1 base at J, with 14 bases between the two ends. The CDR3 bases are TGTGCCAGCAGTCCCCCCCTGGTGCTGAACACCGGGGAGCTGTTTTTT. Encoded protein: CASSPPLVLNTGELFF.

This clone is a singleton in its sample. The chain links TRBV10-2 to TRBJ2-1, with 15 bases aligning to TRBD2. The CDR3 contains 16 residues. V was clipped by 6 bases and J by 1 base; unmatched bases: 1. The V gene's germline CDR1 is WSHSY and CDR2 SAAADI. CDR3 DNA sequence: TGCGCCAGCAGCGGGACTAGCGGGAGGTCCTACAATGAGCAGTTCTTC. This translates into CASSGTSGRSYNEQFF.

This chain links TRBV6-5 with TRBJ1-4; D is undetermined. With 5 bases removed from V and 8 bases from J, the gap between germline ends came to 12 bases. CDR1 is MNHEY, CDR2 SVGAGI, per germline. CDR3 length: 13 residues. CDR3 nucleotide sequence: TGTGCCAGCAGTCCCCCAGGCGGCGAAAAACTGTTTTTT. Translated, it gives CASSPPGGEKLFF.